This TCR beta chain was profiled in a study of naive and memory T cell subsets. Amplification of ligated cDNA took four PCR rounds with SP2 and nested alpha and beta constant primers. MiXCR, applied by TCRdb to the 5' RACE reads, yields one record per CDR3 protein. This sample yields 55,000 to 70,000 distinct CDR3 sequences, of which more than 7% are seen a single time; almost 10% belongs to the top ten. Trimming pared 0 bases from V and 2 bases from J, leaving 8 bases between. This CDR3 contains 14 residues. Germline CDR1 reads GTSNPN; CDR2 reads SVGIG (reference sequence). TCR cDNA received a 3' ligated oligonucleotide that carried a UMI. This clonotype occurred a few times.

This TCR was recovered from a male donor in good health. The rearrangement uses TRBV30 and TRBJ1-3; D unclear. The CDR3 nucleotides read TGTGCCTGGAGTGTGGAGAGGGCTGGAAACACCATATATTTT. It translates to CAWSVERAGNTIYF.